These T cell receptor beta chains were read from a single sample in a study of shared clonotypes between healthy human individuals. Libraries were prepared by immunoSEQ multiplex PCR; TCRdb keeps only in-frame clonotypes and omits some of them. Of some 1 million clones detected, about 75% appear once; the ten largest clones hold roughly 1.5%. The sample was memory CD4+ T cells sorted from blood. All receptors derive from a man younger than 30 in good health. The CDR3 runs from the conserved cysteine through the conserved F or W. The D gene is left open where the match is weak.

D gene	J gene	V gene	CDR3 protein
.	TRBJ2-3	TRBV5-1	CASSFGGRGSTDTQYF
.	TRBJ2-5	TRBV4-3	CASSQDATRGETQYF
TRBD1	TRBJ1-1	TRBV28	CASSTPGQGNTEAFF
.	TRBJ2-5	TRBV11-2	CASSLDSEVSQYF
.	TRBJ1-3	TRBV6-1	CASSEVRRASAGNTIYF
.	TRBJ2-7	TRBV11-2	CASSWTLAYEQYF
TRBD1	TRBJ1-2	TRBV7-2	CASSSPGQIYGYTF
TRBD1	TRBJ1-1	TRBV6-1	CASSGQGLPEAFF
TRBD1	TRBJ1-1	TRBV5-1	CASNRDRGSLNTEAFF
.	TRBJ1-5	TRBV30	CAWTERGPGQPQHF
TRBD2	TRBJ2-7	TRBV10-3	CATRTSGKEQYF
TRBD1	TRBJ2-2	TRBV18	CASSKTGTGSSGELFF
TRBD1	TRBJ2-3	TRBV2	CASLRDSLTDTQYF
.	TRBJ2-7	TRBV5-1	CASSGGVYEQYF
.	TRBJ2-7	TRBV5-5	CASSLAAGLSSYEQYF
.	TRBJ2-3	TRBV5-4	CASSLSTRDTQYF
TRBD1	TRBJ2-2	TRBV19	CASSIETGGGTGELFF
.	TRBJ2-7	TRBV21-1	CASSRIPGLAGRKSEQYF
.	TRBJ1-6	TRBV19	CASRQDSNSPLHF
TRBD2	TRBJ2-7	TRBV28	CASSSLGGTYEQYF
.	TRBJ1-2	TRBV7-8	CASSLDRDYGYTF
TRBD1	TRBJ1-5	TRBV6-5	CASSRTGRDQPQHF
TRBD1	TRBJ1-1	TRBV6-5	CASSKGQGGNTEAFF
TRBD1	TRBJ1-4	TRBV5-5	CASSRGTGGNEKLFF
TRBD1	TRBJ1-2	TRBV2	CASRGTVVDYGYTF
TRBD1	TRBJ1-5	TRBV30	CAWSGGTVSQPQHF
.	TRBJ1-1	TRBV7-6	CASSLAGRAAEAFF
TRBD2	TRBJ2-3	TRBV4-1	CASSQGLAGAADTQYF
.	TRBJ1-2	TRBV6-5	CASRLQGTYGYTF
.	TRBJ1-2	TRBV11-2	CASSLDSGLGGYTF
TRBD2	TRBJ2-3	TRBV7-2	CASSRGVGDTQYF
TRBD1	TRBJ1-2	TRBV5-1	CASSLAPEQGRGGNYGYTF
TRBD2	TRBJ2-3	TRBV19	CASSIGSSGITDTQYF
.	TRBJ2-3	TRBV11-3	CASSLGSTDTQYF
TRBD1	TRBJ1-2	TRBV15	CATSRETGVRGYTF
TRBD1	TRBJ2-1	TRBV7-3	CASSLSMGPGGQFF
.	TRBJ2-3	TRBV5-1	CASRQNSERGATDTQYF
.	TRBJ1-2	TRBV6-5	CASSYNSYGYTF
TRBD1	TRBJ1-1	TRBV5-6	CASSVGTGGAFF
.	TRBJ2-1	TRBV2	CASSTSGVEQFF
.	TRBJ1-2	TRBV2	CASSESDTGYTF
TRBD1	TRBJ2-7	TRBV4-1	CASSQNGQVSYEQYF